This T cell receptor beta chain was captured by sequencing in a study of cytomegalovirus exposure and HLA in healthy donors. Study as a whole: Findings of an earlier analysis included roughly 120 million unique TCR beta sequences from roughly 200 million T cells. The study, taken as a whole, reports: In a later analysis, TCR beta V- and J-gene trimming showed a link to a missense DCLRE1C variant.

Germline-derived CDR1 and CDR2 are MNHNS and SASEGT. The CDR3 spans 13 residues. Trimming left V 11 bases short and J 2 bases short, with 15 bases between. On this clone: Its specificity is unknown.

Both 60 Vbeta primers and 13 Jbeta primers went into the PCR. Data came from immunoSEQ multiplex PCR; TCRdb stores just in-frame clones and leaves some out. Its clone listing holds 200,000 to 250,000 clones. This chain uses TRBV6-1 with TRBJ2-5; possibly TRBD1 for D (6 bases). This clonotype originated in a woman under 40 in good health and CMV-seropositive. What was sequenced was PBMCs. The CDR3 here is CAGGPGQQETQYF. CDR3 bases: TGTGCCGGGGGACCGGGACAACAAGAGACCCAGTACTTC.